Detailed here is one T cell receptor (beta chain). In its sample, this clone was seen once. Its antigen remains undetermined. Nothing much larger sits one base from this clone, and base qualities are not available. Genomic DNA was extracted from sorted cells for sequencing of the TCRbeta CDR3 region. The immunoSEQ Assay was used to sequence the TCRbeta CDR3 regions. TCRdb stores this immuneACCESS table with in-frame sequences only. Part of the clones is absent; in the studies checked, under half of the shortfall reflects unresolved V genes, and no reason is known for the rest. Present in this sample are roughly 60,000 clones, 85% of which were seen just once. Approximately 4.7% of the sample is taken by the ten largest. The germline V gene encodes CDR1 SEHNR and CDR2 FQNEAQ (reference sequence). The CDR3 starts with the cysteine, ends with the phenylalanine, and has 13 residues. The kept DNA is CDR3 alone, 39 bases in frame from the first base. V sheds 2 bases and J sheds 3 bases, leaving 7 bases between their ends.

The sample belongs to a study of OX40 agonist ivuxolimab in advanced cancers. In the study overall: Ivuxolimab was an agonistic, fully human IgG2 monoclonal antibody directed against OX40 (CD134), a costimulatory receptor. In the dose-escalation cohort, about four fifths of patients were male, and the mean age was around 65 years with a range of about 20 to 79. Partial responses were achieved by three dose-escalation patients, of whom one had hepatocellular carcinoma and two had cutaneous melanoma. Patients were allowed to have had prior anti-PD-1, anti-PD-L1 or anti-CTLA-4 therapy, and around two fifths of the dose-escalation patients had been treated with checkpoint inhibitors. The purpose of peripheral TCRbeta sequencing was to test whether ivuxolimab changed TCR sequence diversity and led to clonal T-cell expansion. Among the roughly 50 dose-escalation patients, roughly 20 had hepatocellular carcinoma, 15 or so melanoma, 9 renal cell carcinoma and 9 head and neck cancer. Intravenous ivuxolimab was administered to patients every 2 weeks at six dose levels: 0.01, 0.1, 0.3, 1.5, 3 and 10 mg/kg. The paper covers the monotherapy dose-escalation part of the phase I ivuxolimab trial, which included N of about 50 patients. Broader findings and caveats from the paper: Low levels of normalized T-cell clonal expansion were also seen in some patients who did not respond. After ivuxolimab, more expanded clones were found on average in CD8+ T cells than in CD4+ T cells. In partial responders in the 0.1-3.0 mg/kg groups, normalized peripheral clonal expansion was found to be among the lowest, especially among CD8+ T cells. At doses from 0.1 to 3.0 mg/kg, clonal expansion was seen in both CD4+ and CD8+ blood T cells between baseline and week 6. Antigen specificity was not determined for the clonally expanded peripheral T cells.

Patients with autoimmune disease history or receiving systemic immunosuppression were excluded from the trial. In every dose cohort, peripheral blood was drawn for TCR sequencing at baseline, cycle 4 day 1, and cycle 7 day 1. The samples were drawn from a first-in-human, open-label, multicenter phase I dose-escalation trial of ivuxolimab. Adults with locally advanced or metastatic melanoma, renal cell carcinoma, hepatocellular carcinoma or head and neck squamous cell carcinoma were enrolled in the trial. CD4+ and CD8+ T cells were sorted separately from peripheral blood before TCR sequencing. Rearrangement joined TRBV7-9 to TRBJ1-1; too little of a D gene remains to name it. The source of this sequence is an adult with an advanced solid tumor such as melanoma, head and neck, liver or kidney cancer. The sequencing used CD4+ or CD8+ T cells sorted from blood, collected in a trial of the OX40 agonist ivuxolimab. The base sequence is TGTGCCAGCAGCTTATTGGGAGACACTGAAGCTTTCTTT. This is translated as CASSLLGDTEAFF.